What follows is one T cell receptor beta chain and its context. Antigen: not known. The DNA is omitted, as the CDR3 cannot be located on it reliably, and the CDR3 follows TCRdb's listing. Only in-frame clones appear in the TCRdb table, and some are missing; sequencing was by immunoSEQ multiplex PCR. Among roughly 110,000 clones listed, 80% to 95% were seen once. This record belongs to a study of T cell responses to AZD1222 COVID-19 vaccine. The study's findings and limits: Seropositive at baseline were only a handful of AZD1222 recipients. Regions 160-218 and 743-854 held dominance among vaccine-associated CD4 TCRs, which spanned spike.

The CDR3 has 12 amino acids, counting both end residues. Germline V CDR1 and CDR2: GTSNPN, SVGIG (reference sequence). The source of this sequence is an adult who received the AZD1222 COVID-19 vaccine. V usage is TRBV30 and J usage is TRBJ1-2. The sample was peripheral blood, taken 28 days after the second AZD1222 dose. CDR3 sequence: CASQWGGGSSTF.